This T cell receptor beta chain comes out of a study of PD-1 blockade in classical Hodgkin lymphoma. Whole-study results and caveats: Those achieving complete response showed baseline diversity like newly diagnosed patients.

TCRdb's copy holds only in-frame clones and misses some; the assay was immunoSEQ multiplex PCR. This sample yields around 34,000 clones, of which around 76% are seen a single time; 15% to 20% belongs to the top ten. Trimming pared 4 bases from V and 3 bases from J, leaving 7 bases between. The CDR3 spans 13 residues. The germline V gene encodes CDR1 LNHDA and CDR2 SQIVND (reference sequence). As regards this clone: What it recognizes is unknown.

After autologous stem cell transplantation all patients relapsed, and prior brentuximab vedotin exposure differed between cohorts. The origin of this receptor is a human donor with classical Hodgkin lymphoma. The chain joins TRBV19 to TRBJ2-1, with a tentative D call TRBD2 (6 bases). The material sequenced was peripheral blood mononuclear cells (PBMCs), taken before the second cycle of nivolumab. The CDR3 region is CASSTGLYNEQFF. The CDR3 DNA reads TGTGCCAGTAGTACGGGACTCTACAATGAGCAGTTCTTC.